This T cell receptor beta chain stems from a study of T cell responses to AZD1222 COVID-19 vaccine. Method: immunoSEQ multiplex PCR; TCRdb's copy keeps in-frame clones and lacks some. The repertoire holds more than 85,000 clones, with around 93% as singletons. Germline-derived CDR1 and CDR2 are MNHEY and SVGAGI. Trimming cost V 8 bases and J 15 bases; bases outside gene matches: 13. The CDR3 covers 12 residues. The clonotype was recovered from an adult in good health. This chain connects TRBV6-5 to TRBJ2-1; 7 bases align to TRBD1. The input for sequencing was peripheral blood, taken on day 0 of AZD1222 vaccination. CDR3 sequence: CASRGVVGGRFF. CDR3 bases: TGTGCCAGCCGGGGAGTTGTAGGGGGCCGGTTCTTC.